The rows below give T cell receptor beta chains drawn from one sample of a study of blood T cell repertoires in COVID-19. The protocol was immunoSEQ multiplex PCR, while the TCRdb copy is restricted to in-frame clones and leaves out a portion. The data show a few hundred thousand clones, with roughly 87% seen just once and around 5.9% held by the top ten. Sequenced sample: PBMCs or T cells enriched from blood (not recorded which). The receptors were gathered from a woman in her twenties or thirties who had recovered from COVID-19. The CDR3 runs from the conserved cysteine through the conserved F or W. Where a row states a size, it is once, few, many or the class of an expanded clone; other rows omit it.

>NA|TRBV6-5
CASRKTGSHYGYTF
>few|TRBV4-1
CASSQNPSVAGVSEQYF
>NA|TRBV7-8
CASSLRALGTEAFF
>once|TRBV5-5
CASSLEWVTVPNLNTEAFF
>few|TRBV6-1
CASSEVDTYEQYF
>NA|TRBV10-3
CATAAGSDQPQHF
>NA|TRBV11-3
CASSLGQGADTGELFF
>NA|TRBV9
CASSVGTSATNEKLFF
>NA|TRBV21-1
CASSKVGRVYSNQPQHF
>few|TRBV27
CASSLSRVENTEAFF
>NA|TRBV7-2
CASSSGGALGAEAFF
>NA|TRBV5-1
CASSYTGGPNQPQHF
>NA|TRBV28
CASSPSEGAYNSPLHF
>NA|TRBV14
CASSRVGEKLFF
>NA|TRBV30
CAWSRQGREKLFF
>NA|TRBV3-1/TRBV3-2
CASSQNQPRANYGYTF
>once|TRBV5-1
CASSKDTHYGYTF
>NA|TRBV30
CAWRGGRNEKLFF
>NA|TRBV11-2
CASSFRDRGSGELFF
>NA|TRBV6-2/TRBV6-3
CASSSNSAKTQYF
>NA|TRBV19
CASSPGTGGVYGYTF
>NA|TRBV19
CASSRSGGNTGELFF
>few|TRBV3-1/TRBV3-2
CASSQPGTSGNIQYF
>NA|TRBV5-4
CASSGQGRRDTQYF
>NA|TRBV9
CASSADGGAGNTIYF
>once|TRBV5-4
CASSLEFGTGDGYTF
>NA|TRBV19
CASSTKGGTTEAFF
>NA|TRBV13
CASSPPEANTEAFF
>NA|TRBV10-3
CAIGRGNTEAFF
>NA|TRBV3-1/TRBV3-2
CASSPGRTSGGNPGELFF
>NA|TRBV29-1
CSVEVRGYGYTF
>NA|TRBV11-2
CASSLGMRGGSQETQYF
>NA|TRBV7-8
CASSPTAAPGNTEAFF
>NA|TRBV28
CASSLSFRYNSPLHF
>NA|TRBV6-6
CASSLPNSGTAFF
>NA|TRBV5-1
CASSFRAFGTDTQYF
>NA|TRBV11-2
CASSLAPAGGEAFF
>NA|TRBV29-1
CSAIGRTGNTEAFF
>NA|TRBV30
CAWKVGYEQYF
>NA|TRBV19
CASSTVAYNSPLHF
>NA|TRBV19
CASSQGRQQPQHF
>NA|TRBV27
CASSSPGQGYNEQFF
>NA|TRBV3-1/TRBV3-2
CASSHLSVGYTF
>NA|TRBV6-1
CASSEGQAANYGYTF
>NA|TRBV5-4
CASSSGTAQSSYNEQFF
>NA|TRBV2
CASSPQGNTEAFF
>NA|TRBV6-1
CASSESGVPQTEAFF
>NA|TRBV6-1
CASSEPGTGYQETQYF
>NA|TRBV6-5
CASRQGPGTYEQYF
>NA|TRBV11-2
CASSFTGLGNEKLFF
>NA|TRBV18
CASSPLAGTEAFF
>few|TRBV19
CASSSSQGFPNQPQHF
>NA|TRBV6-5
CASSYSTVNTEAFF
>NA|TRBV30
CAWAMDRVSGNTIYF
>many|TRBV6-5
CASSYGRANTGELFF
>NA|TRBV15
CATSRQDSEAFF
>NA|TRBV3-1/TRBV3-2
CASSHSGNTEAFF